These 32 T cell receptor beta chains were sequenced from one sample in a study of T cell responses to AZD1222 COVID-19 vaccine. Sequenced by immunoSEQ multiplex PCR; TCRdb stores in-frame clones only, minus some. The sample carries 52,000 or so clones, approximately 88% recorded once. The sequenced sample was peripheral blood, obtained on day 0 of AZD1222 vaccination. The receptors were sampled from an adult in good health.

V gene TRBV23-1 combines with J gene TRBJ2-4; 7 bases match TRBD2. TRBV23-1 is an ORF, with its function uncertain. The CDR3 is 20 residues long. J lost 1 base, V lost 1 base, and 16 bases had no gene match. CDR3 DNA: TGCGCCAGCAGTCAATTTAGGCTAGCGGAACGCATATGGGCCAAAAACATTCAGTACTTC. Protein sequence: CASSQFRLAERIWAKNIQYF.

The chain is built from TRBV12-5 and TRBJ2-2; 8 bases line up with TRBD2. Germline values: CDR1 LGHNT, CDR2 FRNRAP. V lost 11 bases to trimming and J lost 7 bases; unmatched junction nucleotides: 12. The CDR3 consists of 14 residues. The CDR3 is CARGARGGGGELFF. DNA for the CDR3: TGTGCTCGGGGGGCCCGGGGGGGCGGCGGGGAGCTGTTTTTT. Full variable domain (outside the CDR3, taken from reference TRBV12-5 and TRBJ2-2): DARVTQTPRHKVTEMGQEVTMRCQPILGHNTVFWYRQTMMQGLELLAYFRNRAPLDDSGMPKDRFSAEMPDATLATLKIQPSEPRDSAVYFCARGARGGGGELFFGEGSRLTVL.

The chain joins TRBV19 to TRBJ2-5; tentative D call: TRBD1 (6 bases). The CDR3 consists of 19 residues. CDR1 LNHDA and CDR2 SQIVND come from the germline V gene (reference sequence). The V end lost 6 bases, the J end lost 2 bases, and 28 bases lay between the germline ends. CDR3 DNA sequence: TGTGCCAGTAGCCCTCGGGGTGGAACAGGGATGGGCCGACAAGAGACCCAGTACTTC. It is translated as CASSPRGGTGMGRQETQYF.

V is TRBV5-1 and J is TRBJ1-1, with D possibly matching TRBD1 (6 bases). The CDR3 runs 16 residues. V shed 4 bases and J shed 5 bases, with 21 bases lying between them. Germline V lookup: CDR1 SGHRS, CDR2 YFSETQ. The CDR3 coding sequence is TGCGCCAGCAGCCCGCGTAGGGGGGAAGGAGAAACTGAAGCTTTCTTT. This sequence encodes CASSPRRGEGETEAFF.

This rearrangement joins TRBV7-8 to TRBJ1-2; D call uncertain. Trimming left V 1 base short and J 4 bases short, with 10 bases between. CDR3 length: 14 amino acids. Germline V gives CDR1 SGHVS, CDR2 FQNEAQ. Here the CDR3 DNA reads TGTGCCAGCAGCTTAGAGGCGGAGAGCTATGGCTACACCTTC. This gives the protein CASSLEAESYGYTF.

The chain uses TRBV27 and TRBJ1-6; the D gene is possibly TRBD1 (5 bases). Germline assignment: CDR1 MNHEY and CDR2 SMNVEV (reference sequence). Trimming took off 7 bases at V and 5 bases at J, with 15 bases between the two ends. CDR3 length: 15 amino acids. The CDR3 sequence is CASNKGAANNSPLHF. CDR3 nucleotides: TGTGCCAGCAATAAAGGGGCAGCGAATAATTCACCCCTCCACTTT.

The chain links TRBV3-1 (or the pseudogene TRBV3-2) to TRBJ2-7; perhaps D is TRBD1 or TRBD2 (6 bases each). V lost 3 bases to trimming and J lost 4 bases, with 13 bases between them. Germline CDR1 LGHDT, CDR2 YNNKEL (reference sequence). There are 14 residues in the CDR3. The CDR3 region is CASSHRGQNYEQYF. DNA of the CDR3: TGTGCCAGCAGCCACCGGGGGCAGAATTACGAGCAGTACTTC.

This clone was observed a handful of times. The CDR3 reads CASSELITGATDTQYF. Written as DNA, the CDR3 is TGTGCCAGCAGTGAATTGATTACAGGGGCCACAGATACGCAGTATTTT. The rearrangement uses TRBV25-1 and TRBJ2-3; 7 bases are shared with TRBD1. Germline CDR1 reads MGHDK; CDR2 reads SYGVNS. V gave up 1 base and J gave up 2 bases; unmatched junction bases: 6. CDR3 length: 16 amino acids.

The gene calls are TRBV7-2 and TRBJ2-1; D possibly corresponds to TRBD2 (6 bases). Germline V CDR1 and CDR2: SGHTA, FQGNSA. The CDR3 has 16 amino acids. The V end lost 1 base, the J end lost 3 bases, and 13 bases lay between the germline ends. CDR3 in amino acids: CASSLVGGMGYNEQFF. CDR3 nucleotides: TGTGCCAGCAGCTTAGTGGGCGGGATGGGCTACAATGAGCAGTTCTTC. The full variable domain, completed using reference TRBV7-2 and TRBJ2-1, is GAGVSQSPSNKVTEKGKDVELRCDPISGHTALYWYRQSLGQGLEFLIYFQGNSAPDKSGLPSDRFSAERTGGSVSTLTIQRTQQEDSAVYLCASSLVGGMGYNEQFFGPGTRLTVL.

CDR3 region: CASSLSGTTTDTQYF. The CDR3 DNA follows: TGTGCCAGCAGCCTATCCGGGACCACCACAGATACGCAGTATTTT. The chain combines TRBV5-4 with TRBJ2-3; D possibly uses TRBD1 or TRBD2 (5 bases each). Trimming removed 4 bases at V and 2 bases at J, with 14 bases between. CDR3 length: 15 residues. Germline V lookup: CDR1 SGHNT, CDR2 YYREEE (reference sequence).

This sequence joins TRBV6-5 and TRBJ1-4; no definite D call. Germline V lookup: CDR1 MNHEY, CDR2 SVGAGI. The CDR3 is 13 amino acids. V was clipped by 5 bases and J by 3 bases, with 7 bases between them. The CDR3 coding sequence is TGTGCCAGCAGTAGCGTGGCTAATGAAAAACTGTTTTTT. The encoded protein is CASSSVANEKLFF.

The CDR3 sequence: CASRPGTGGANTEAFF. The CDR3 DNA sequence: TGCGCCAGCAGGCCGGGTACAGGGGGCGCGAACACTGAAGCTTTCTTT. The J gene is TRBJ1-1, the V gene TRBV5-1, with TRBD1 identical over 9 bases. The CDR3 totals 16 residues. V shed 5 bases, J shed 1 base, and the junction held 9 bases outside the gene matches. Germline V CDR1 and CDR2: SGHRS, YFSETQ.

The table lists this clone with a few counts. The rearrangement links TRBV9 to TRBJ1-6; D is unresolved. The CDR3 loop spans 15 amino acids. Germline CDR1 reads SGDLS; CDR2 reads YYNGEE. V gave up 0 bases and J gave up 12 bases, with 16 bases separating them. The CDR3 coding sequence is TGTGCCAGCAGCGTAGAAGCCCTCCCCAGCGGACCCCTCCACTTT. It specifies CASSVEALPSGPLHF. Using reference TRBV9 and TRBJ1-6 for the parts outside the CDR3, the full variable domain is DSGVTQTPKHLITATGQRVTLRCSPRSGDLSVYWYQQSLDQGLQFLIQYYNGEERAKGNILERFSAQQFPDLHSELNLSSLELGDSALYFCASSVEALPSGPLHFGNGTRLTVT.

The CDR3 spells CSATGTYEQYF. The CDR3 DNA follows: TGCAGTGCTACAGGGACCTACGAGCAGTACTTC. The rearrangement uses TRBV20-1 and TRBJ2-7, with D possibly TRBD1 on 5 matching bases. Per germline, CDR1 DFQATT and CDR2 SNEGSKA (reference sequence). The CDR3 spans 11 residues. Between the trimmed V and J ends, which lost 4 bases and 2 bases, there was a span of 6 bases.

The chain links TRBV6-2 or TRBV6-3 to TRBJ1-1; no definite D call. V was trimmed by 6 bases and J by 0 bases, leaving 11 bases between them. CDR1 is MNHEY, CDR2 SVGEGT, per germline. CDR3 length: 14 amino acids. CDR3 protein: CASSPERMNTEAFF. The CDR3 DNA is TGTGCCAGCAGCCCCGAGAGAATGAACACTGAAGCTTTCTTT.

CDR3 in DNA: TGTGCCTTCTTCCGGGGAGGGACTGAAGCTTTCTTT. Residues: CAFFRGGTEAFF. The gene calls are TRBV5-8 and TRBJ1-1; D not resolved. V dropped 10 bases and J dropped 5 bases, with 15 bases sitting between them. Germline V gene data show CDR1 as SGHTS and CDR2 as YDEGEE. The CDR3 loop spans 12 amino acids.

The chain couples TRBV10-3 to TRBJ1-5; D is ambiguous. Deletions cut 6 bases from V and 4 bases from J, with 10 bases between. Germline CDR1 and CDR2: ENHRY and SYGVKD. This CDR3 comprises 13 residues. The CDR3 sequence: CAISPGGNQPQHF. The CDR3 region has the DNA TGTGCCATCAGCCCTGGAGGGAATCAGCCCCAGCATTTT.

The gene calls are TRBV6-5 and TRBJ1-2; 9 bases match TRBD1. The ends lost 6 bases at V and 4 bases at J; junction bases unmatched: 6. The CDR3 spans 14 residues. Germline V gene lookup returns CDR1 MNHEY and CDR2 SVGAGI. For the CDR3, the DNA is TGTGCCAGCAGGGACAGGGGATCGGGCTATGGCTACACCTTC. This translates into CASRDRGSGYGYTF.

The V and J genes are TRBV7-9 and TRBJ2-7; TRBD1 matches 7 bases. V lost 5 bases, J lost 6 bases, and 4 bases stayed unmatched. CDR1 and CDR2 from the germline V gene are SEHNR and FQNEAQ (reference sequence). CDR3 length: 12 amino acids. This chain's CDR3 is CASSHRGGEQYF. The CDR3 nucleotides read TGTGCCAGCAGCCACAGGGGTGGCGAGCAGTACTTC.

The V call is TRBV19, the J call TRBJ2-5; 14 nucleotides line up with TRBD2. CDR3 length: 16 amino acids. Trimming took 4 bases from V and 5 from J; bases not matched to a gene: 6. Per the germline V gene, CDR1 is LNHDA and CDR2 is SQIVND (reference sequence). The CDR3 sequence: CASSSGTSGRGETQYF. CDR3 nucleotides: TGTGCCAGTAGTAGTGGGACTAGCGGGAGAGGGGAGACCCAGTACTTC.

This chain joins TRBV10-3 and TRBJ2-3, with a possible D match to TRBD2 (6 bases). Trimming pared 4 bases from V and 0 bases from J, leaving 11 bases between. This CDR3 has 15 residues. Germline values: CDR1 ENHRY, CDR2 SYGVKD. CDR3 loop: CAISALAGSTDTQYF. The CDR3 nucleotides read TGTGCCATCAGTGCTTTGGCGGGGAGCACAGATACGCAGTATTTT.

CDR3 sequence reads: CASSTSLRTRLIAPIGNQPQHF. As DNA, the CDR3 is TGTGCCAGTAGTACCTCCCTCCGGACCAGACTCATTGCTCCTATAGGCAATCAGCCCCAGCATTTT. V is TRBV19 and J is TRBJ1-5; unclear D gene. V was clipped by 4 bases and J by 2 bases, with 33 bases between them. The length of the CDR3 is 22 residues. Germline loops: CDR1 LNHDA, CDR2 SQIVND (reference sequence).

This chain joins TRBV7-6 and TRBJ2-7; D is uncertain. The CDR3 contains 15 residues. Germline V gene sequence: CDR1 SGHVS, CDR2 FNYEAQ. The V end lost 1 base, the J end lost 2 bases, and 12 bases lay between the germline ends. CDR3 loop: CASSLDSSRAYEQYF. The DNA of the CDR3 is TGTGCCAGCAGCTTAGACTCCTCCCGGGCCTACGAGCAGTACTTC.

The chain uses TRBV4-1 and TRBJ1-5, with TRBD1 matching over 12 bases. The V and J ends lost 3 bases and 5 bases, in that order; junction bases with no gene match: 11. Per the germline V gene, CDR1 is MGHRA and CDR2 is YSYEKL. The CDR3 is made up of 18 amino acids. The CDR3 nucleotides read TGCGCCAGCAGCCAGGCCGGGACAGGGGGCTTGCAGGATCAGCCCCAGCATTTT. This sequence encodes CASSQAGTGGLQDQPQHF.

V usage is TRBV15 and J usage is TRBJ1-4; D gene unclear. The length of the CDR3 is 14 residues. V was clipped by 9 bases and J by 4 bases, with 15 bases between them. Germline V gene sequence: CDR1 LNHNV, CDR2 YYDKDF (reference sequence). The CDR3 nucleotides are TGTGCCACGCAGGCCGGGCGGTATAATGAAAAACTGTTTTTT. Translating gives CATQAGRYNEKLFF.

This chain links TRBV10-3 with TRBJ2-7; 10 bases map to TRBD1. The CDR3 has 13 residues. The junction had 6 bases not matched to a gene; V was cut back by 9 bases and J by 4 bases. Germline V lookup: CDR1 ENHRY, CDR2 SYGVKD. CDR3 DNA: TGTGCCATACGACAGGGGGCGTGGTACGAGCAGTACTTC. This gives the protein CAIRQGAWYEQYF.

This clone was observed a handful of times. This chain links TRBV6-1 with TRBJ2-5; 12 bases are shared with TRBD2. The CDR3 runs 15 residues. Germline V gene data show CDR1 as MNHNS and CDR2 as SASEGT. J was trimmed by 4 bases and V by 3 bases; bases with no gene match: 3. The DNA for the CDR3 is TGTGCCAGCAGTGATCAACTAGCGGGAGGAGAGACCCAGTACTTC. It codes for CASSDQLAGGETQYF.

CDR3 nucleotides: TGTGCCAGCAGCCGATCAGTAGACTACGAGCAGTACTTC. Its protein product is CASSRSVDYEQYF. J is TRBJ2-7 and V is TRBV6-5; D is uncertain. CDR1 MNHEY and CDR2 SVGAGI come from the germline V gene. V was pared by 6 bases and J by 3 bases, with 12 bases between. The CDR3 extends over 13 amino acids.

The CDR3 nucleotides are TGTGCCAGCAGCGTCTCAGGATGGGGCTACACCTTC. Its translation is CASSVSGWGYTF. The chain has TRBV5-6 and TRBJ1-2; D unresolved. The V end was cut by 4 bases, the J end by 8 bases, with 12 bases between. This CDR3 is 12 amino acids long. Germline V gives CDR1 SGHDT, CDR2 YYEEEE.

This chain links TRBV4-1 with TRBJ1-6, with D possibly matching TRBD1 (6 bases). CDR3 length: 18 amino acids. The ends were cut back, 2 bases at V and 0 bases at J, with 14 bases in the middle. Germline CDR1 is MGHRA and CDR2 is YSYEKL. CDR3: CASSQFSTGFSYNSPLHF. CDR3 DNA sequence: TGCGCCAGCAGCCAATTTTCTACAGGGTTCTCCTATAATTCACCCCTCCACTTT.

This clone was seen only once. The CDR3 region is CASRPRGRAYEQYF. CDR3 coding DNA: TGTGCCAGCAGGCCAAGAGGCAGGGCTTACGAGCAGTACTTC. The J gene is TRBJ2-7, the V gene TRBV6-5; D is possibly TRBD1 (5 bases). V was trimmed by 6 bases and J by 4 bases, leaving 16 bases between them. The CDR3 runs to 14 residues. Germline CDR1 MNHEY, CDR2 SVGAGI.

This rearrangement joins TRBV7-8 to TRBJ2-2, with 7 bases aligning to TRBD1. V was clipped by 5 bases and J by 3 bases; unmatched bases: 6. This CDR3 has 15 amino acids. Germline CDR1 is SGHVS and CDR2 is FQNEAQ. CDR3 nucleotide sequence: TGTGCCAGCAGCGGATCCGGGACAGACACCGGGGAGCTGTTTTTT. It yields the protein CASSGSGTDTGELFF.